These T cell receptor beta chains were read from a single sample in a study of shared clonotypes between healthy human individuals. TCRdb's copy holds only in-frame clones and misses some; the assay was immunoSEQ multiplex PCR. This table has just over 2,000,000 clones, around 95% appearing once. What was sequenced was naive CD4+ T cells sorted from blood. All receptors come from a man between 18 and 35 years old in good health. The CDR3 runs from the conserved cysteine through the conserved F or W. Each record gives: J gene, V gene, CDR3 protein.

TRBJ2-1 TRBV5-6 CASSTPGQGDEQFF
TRBJ2-1 TRBV27 CASHRLAGLDNEQFF
TRBJ2-7 TRBV18 CASSRGASYEQYF
TRBJ2-3 TRBV7-8 CASSSRRRVAGESTDTQYF
TRBJ2-7 TRBV6-1 CASSENTNTYEQYF
TRBJ2-3 TRBV2 CASSASSLKGDTQYF
TRBJ1-6 TRBV6-5 CASRGQDSPLHF
TRBJ1-4 TRBV30 CAWGRGHTNEKLFF
TRBJ1-1 TRBV18 CASSPPNVGVGTEAFF
TRBJ1-3 TRBV6-5 CASSYGPGNTIYF
TRBJ1-5 TRBV19 CASSKGQGGNSNQPQHF
TRBJ2-7 TRBV6-6 CASKEQGNSHEQYF
TRBJ2-1 TRBV30 CAWRASAYNEQFF
TRBJ2-7 TRBV2 CASSEAWPNSYEQYF